This T cell receptor (beta chain) came from a study of Ad26.COV2.S vaccination and SARS-CoV-2 variants. Study background: Ad26.COV2.S shots went into the muscle once or twice, 56 days apart.

The V gene's germline CDR1 is SGHRS and CDR2 YFSETQ. V dropped 4 bases and J dropped 0 bases, with 11 bases sitting between them. The CDR3 length is 14 residues. Method: immunoSEQ multiplex PCR; TCRdb's copy keeps in-frame clones and lacks some. The sample records 300,000 to 400,000 clones, about 86% being singletons. Indicated treatment: around 19 received Ad26.COV2.S at low or high dose, single or two shots; several received placebo; per-sample allocation not given. Sampling was performed 63 days after the first vaccine or placebo injection. The chain is built from TRBV5-1 and TRBJ2-7; D is possibly TRBD1 (6 bases). The clonotype comes from a person between 18 and 65 years old who received the Ad26.COV2.S COVID-19 vaccine or a placebo. The material sequenced was peripheral blood, taken in a trial of Ad26.COV2.S vaccine versus placebo. CDR3 sequence (DNA): TGCGCCAGCAGCCTACGGACAGTCTCCTACGAGCAGTACTTC. This translates into CASSLRTVSYEQYF. Looking up the rest from reference TRBV5-1 and TRBJ2-7 gives the full variable domain: KAGVTQTPRYLIKTRGQQVTLSCSPISGHRSVSWYQQTPGQGLQFLFEYFSETQRNKGNFPGRFSGRQFSNSRSEMNVSTLELGDSALYLCASSLRTVSYEQYFGPGTRLTVT.